The clone carrying this TCR beta chain was recorded once. The sample comes from a study of T cell changes during pregnancy in multiple sclerosis. After removal of 4 bases from V and 0 bases from J, the junction contained 7 bases not matched to a gene. Per the germline V gene, CDR1 is LGHNA and CDR2 is YSLEER. The length of the CDR3 is 16 residues. TCRdb's copy holds only in-frame clones and misses some; the assay was immunoSEQ multiplex PCR. The sample lists some 60,000 clones; around nine tenths were seen once. The chain couples TRBV4-3 to TRBJ2-3; 7 bases are a match to TRBD1. This receptor was taken from a female donor with multiple sclerosis, enrolled in a pregnancy study. The sample here was CD4+ T cells from peripheral blood mononuclear cells, taken in the third trimester of pregnancy. In DNA form, the CDR3 reads TGCGCCAGCAGCCCCGATACAGGGGTTAGCACAGATACGCAGTATTTT. Protein: CASSPDTGVSTDTQYF.